The entry below gives a single T cell receptor (beta chain) sequence along with its context. Its antigen remains unknown. A junction end diverges from the germline sequence, so it may reflect a read error. TCRdb passed the reads through MiXCR, listing each CDR3 protein once. The profile shows 310,000 or so distinct CDR3 sequences, about 8.8% of them singletons. This sample stems from a study of T cell repertoires in cytomegalovirus infection. The overall study: A matching HLA type, together with CMV infection, was signaled by public TCR beta signatures.

Study-wide results and caveats: HLA-C-restricted, CMV-specific TCR beta clonotypes were dominant ex vivo. CMV carriers having the relevant HLA were flagged by cumulative public TCR beta family frequency.

The CDR3 is 14 residues long. Germline V gene sequence: CDR1 DFQATT, CDR2 SNEGSKA (reference sequence). The receptor was derived from a human donor in good health (CMV status not recorded). Some clones in this sample may be carry-over from other donors' samples. The chain combines TRBV20-1 with TRBJ2-1, with D unclear. Sequencing input: PBMCs. This CDR3 is CSGKGWTVNNKQFF. The DNA for the CDR3 is TGCAGTGGAAAGGGTTGGACGGTGAACAATAAGCAGTTCTTC.